This record concerns one TCR beta chain sequence. The data were taken from a study of molecular identifiers for immune sequencing clone quantification. Study-level information: In replicates, RNA from roughly 18,000 or 92,000 naive CD8 cells was split five ways, four sequenced.

Each CDR3 protein is one row after TCRdb ran MiXCR on the PCR reads. Counted here are around 300,000 distinct CDR3 sequences, 24% occurring once; the ten biggest clones make up 0.74%. The V end was cut by 2 bases, the J end by 6 bases, with 6 bases between. Germline lookup yields CDR1 MDHEN and CDR2 SYDVKM. There are 12 residues in the CDR3. The V call is TRBV28, the J call TRBJ2-3; no reliable D call. This TCR was recovered from a human donor in good health. Some libraries in this study had Jurkat cell RNA spiked in. The sequenced sample was naive CD8+ T cells from blood, with Jurkat cell RNA spiked in. Subset defined: FACS-sorted CD8+CD4-CCR7+CD45RA+ naive T cells. In nucleotides, the CDR3 is TGTGCCAGCAGTTTACTCATGGATACGCAGTATTTT. Protein: CASSLLMDTQYF.